This is a list of T cell receptor beta chains from one sample in a study of T cells in Graves' hyperthyroidism and ophthalmopathy. From the multiplex PCR reads, TCRdb called clonotypes with MiXCR, one entry per CDR3 protein. Counted here are hundreds of thousands of distinct CDR3 sequences, 38% occurring once; the ten biggest clones make up 7.5% to 9.5%. The sequenced material came from blood. These receptors all stem from a man younger than 35 with Graves' hyperthyroidism. The conserved cysteine and the conserved F or W are not part of the CDR3 here.

TRBV19	TRBJ1-1	ASPGPQKDEAF
TRBV7-6	TRBJ2-7	ASSPLGRWGGSYEQY
TRBV20-1	TRBJ2-7	SARQGTVQY
TRBV19	TRBJ1-5	ASSPNPGQFPGNQPQH
TRBV10-2	TRBJ1-5	ASTTGMVPQH
TRBV7-9	TRBJ1-1	ASSFGTPGVNTEAF
TRBV10-3	TRBJ1-1	AAVGMNTEAF
TRBV4-1	TRBJ1-5	ASSQEGLPHQPQH
TRBV12-3/TRBV12-4	TRBJ1-5	ASSFTGGKETQH
TRBV10-3	TRBJ2-5	AIRPGQGETQY
TRBV29-1	TRBJ1-1	SVPGTGGLNTEAF
TRBV12-3/TRBV12-4	TRBJ2-5	ASSLWLGETQY
TRBV20-1	TRBJ1-4	SASRDRDSNWGEKLF
TRBV5-1	TRBJ1-1	ASTEGGTEAF
TRBV10-3	TRBJ1-3	AALSPGQGRHTIY
TRBV29-1	TRBJ1-3	SVEKNTIY